Following are 2 T cell receptor beta chains from one sample sequenced in a study of shared clonotypes between healthy human individuals. Measured with immunoSEQ multiplex PCR; TCRdb has only the in-frame clones, and not every one. This table has over a million clones, roughly 96% appearing once. The sequencing sample was made of naive CD4+ T cells sorted from blood. Noted subset: CD45RA+ positively selected. These receptors originate from a man between 25 and 39 years old in good health.

The V gene is TRBV28, the J gene TRBJ1-2; TRBD1 is a possible D gene (5 bases). The germline V gene has CDR1 MDHEN and CDR2 SYDVKM. V was cut by 4 bases and J by 4 bases, with 16 bases left in between. The CDR3 loop spans 15 amino acids. The CDR3 bases are TGTGCCAGCAGTTCTCCCGCCCGGGACTCCTATGGCTACACCTTC. As protein: CASSSPARDSYGYTF.

This clone was recorded once. V and J are TRBV7-9 and TRBJ1-1; TRBD1 might be the D (6 bases). Trimming pared 4 bases from V and 3 bases from J, leaving 9 bases between. In germline, CDR1 is SEHNR, CDR2 FQNEAQ (reference sequence). The CDR3 length is 13 residues. Written as DNA, the CDR3 is TGTGCCAGCAGCTCCGGGACACACACTGAAGCTTTCTTT. It codes for CASSSGTHTEAFF.